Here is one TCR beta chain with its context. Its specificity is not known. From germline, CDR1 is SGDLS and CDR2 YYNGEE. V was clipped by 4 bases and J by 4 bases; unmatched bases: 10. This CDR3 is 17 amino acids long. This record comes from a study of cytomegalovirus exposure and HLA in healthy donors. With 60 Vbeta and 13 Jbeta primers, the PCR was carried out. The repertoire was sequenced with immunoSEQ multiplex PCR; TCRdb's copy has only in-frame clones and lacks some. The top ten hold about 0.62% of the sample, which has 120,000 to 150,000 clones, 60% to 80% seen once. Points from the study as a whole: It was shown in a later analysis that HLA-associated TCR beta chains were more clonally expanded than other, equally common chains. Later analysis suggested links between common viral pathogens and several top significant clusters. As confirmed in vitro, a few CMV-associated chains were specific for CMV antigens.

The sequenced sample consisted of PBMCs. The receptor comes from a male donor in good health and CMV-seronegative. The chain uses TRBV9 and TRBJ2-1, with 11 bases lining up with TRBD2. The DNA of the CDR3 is TGTGCCAGCAGCTACTCCCTAGCGGGAGGAATTTACAATGAGCAGTTCTTC. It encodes CASSYSLAGGIYNEQFF.